Included here is one T cell receptor beta chain sequence, with context. The germline gives CDR1 MGHRA, CDR2 YSYEKL. The CDR3 has 15 residues. Between the trimmed V and J ends, which lost 4 bases and 0 bases, there was a span of 11 bases. Profiling relied on immunoSEQ multiplex PCR, and the TCRdb table lists in-frame clones only, not all of them. The sample records around 220,000 clones, 70% to 90% being singletons. This record belongs to a study of cytomegalovirus exposure and HLA in healthy donors. The sample taken for sequencing was PBMCs. This clonotype was obtained from a woman aged 18 to 35 in good health and CMV-seronegative. The chain couples TRBV4-1 to TRBJ2-3; D is ambiguous. The CDR3 reads CASSPEARSTDTQYF. CDR3 DNA sequence: TGCGCCAGCAGCCCAGAAGCCAGGAGCACAGATACGCAGTATTTT.